This T cell receptor beta chain was sequenced during a study of T cell changes during pregnancy in multiple sclerosis. Trimming stripped 5 bases from V and 4 bases from J, with 10 bases between. Germline-derived CDR1 and CDR2 are SEHNR and FQNEAQ (reference sequence). The length of the CDR3 is 13 residues. The data were produced by immunoSEQ multiplex PCR, yet TCRdb's version contains in-frame clones alone and is incomplete. Of approximately 100,000 clones listed, about 91% are singletons. The rearrangement joins TRBV7-9 to TRBJ2-3; maybe TRBD1 (5 bases). The TCR comes from a female donor with multiple sclerosis, enrolled in a pregnancy study. Here the sequenced sample was peripheral blood, taken in the second trimester of pregnancy. CDR3 nucleotides: TGTGCCAGCAGCGGACACCCGCCAGATACGCAGTATTTT. Its translation: CASSGHPPDTQYF.